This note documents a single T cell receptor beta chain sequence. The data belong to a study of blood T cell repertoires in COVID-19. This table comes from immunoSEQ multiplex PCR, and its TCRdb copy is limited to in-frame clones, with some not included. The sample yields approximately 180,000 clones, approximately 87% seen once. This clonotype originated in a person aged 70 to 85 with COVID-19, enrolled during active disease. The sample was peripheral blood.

The chain's CDR3 is CASSLTGGSYGYTF. The CDR3 bases are TGCGCCAGCAGCTTGACAGGGGGTTCCTATGGCTACACCTTC. The chain employs TRBV5-1 and TRBJ1-2, with TRBD1 matching over 8 bases. Trimming took 1 base from V and 4 from J; bases not matched to a gene: 3. Germline CDR1 and CDR2: SGHRS and YFSETQ. The CDR3 is 14 amino acids.